The rows below give T cell receptor beta chains drawn from one sample of a study of cytomegalovirus exposure and HLA in healthy donors. The repertoire was sequenced with immunoSEQ multiplex PCR; TCRdb's copy has only in-frame clones and lacks some. The sample lists roughly 130,000 clones; 60% to 85% were seen once. The sequencing sample was made of PBMCs. The receptors originated from a male donor in good health and CMV-seropositive. Both conserved end residues are part of each CDR3. Fields, in order: J gene, D gene, clone size, V gene, CDR3 DNA, CDR3 protein. The D gene is left open where the match is weak. Not every row has a clone size; where given, it reads once, few, many or a size class.

>TRBJ1-5|NA|NA|TRBV6-1
TGTGCCAGCAGTAAAAAGGGGGAGGGGGGGCAGCCCCAGCATTTT
CASSKKGEGGQPQHF
>TRBJ2-1|TRBD2|NA|TRBV6-1
TGTGCCAGCTTTAGGGCTAGCGGGGTATACAATGAGCAGTTCTTC
CASFRASGVYNEQFF
>TRBJ2-5|NA|NA|TRBV9
TGTGCCAGCAGCCTCAACCTAGCGCAAGAGACCCAGTACTTC
CASSLNLAQETQYF
>TRBJ2-2|NA|NA|TRBV19
TGTGCCAGTAGTATTCGAGACAGCCGGAACACCGGGGAGCTGTTTTTT
CASSIRDSRNTGELFF
>TRBJ2-1|TRBD1|NA|TRBV27
TGTGCCAGCAGTCCCCGGCCGGGACAGGGGTTTTATGAGCAGTTCTTC
CASSPRPGQGFYEQFF
>TRBJ2-7|TRBD1|once|TRBV6-5
TGTGCCAGCAGACCGTCCGGGACAGGGACCTACGAGCAGTACTTC
CASRPSGTGTYEQYF
>TRBJ2-7|NA|NA|TRBV21-1
TGTGCCAGTCCCATTCCCGAGCAGTACTTC
CASPIPEQYF
>TRBJ1-5|NA|NA|TRBV19
TGTGCCAGTAGTATAGGGACAAGAGGAAATCAGCCCCAGCATTTT
CASSIGTRGNQPQHF
>TRBJ1-6|NA|NA|TRBV4-3
TGCGCCAGCAGCCAATCCCATCCAGGGTATTCACCCCTCCACTTT
CASSQSHPGYSPLHF
>TRBJ1-6|TRBD1|NA|TRBV7-2
TGTGCCACCCTACTGGACAGGGGTATTTCACCCCTCCACTTT
CATLLDRGISPLHF
>TRBJ2-7|NA|NA|TRBV5-6
TGTGCCAGCAGCAAGGAGGGCCCTTACGAGCAGTACTTC
CASSKEGPYEQYF
>TRBJ2-1|TRBD2|NA|TRBV6-4
TGTGCCAGCAGTGAGGAGACTAGCGGGGGGGCCGGGCAGTTCTTC
CASSEETSGGAGQFF
>TRBJ1-5|NA|NA|TRBV6-1
TGTGCCAGCAGTGACTGGGCCGGTAGCCAGGGGCAGCCCCAGCATTTT
CASSDWAGSQGQPQHF